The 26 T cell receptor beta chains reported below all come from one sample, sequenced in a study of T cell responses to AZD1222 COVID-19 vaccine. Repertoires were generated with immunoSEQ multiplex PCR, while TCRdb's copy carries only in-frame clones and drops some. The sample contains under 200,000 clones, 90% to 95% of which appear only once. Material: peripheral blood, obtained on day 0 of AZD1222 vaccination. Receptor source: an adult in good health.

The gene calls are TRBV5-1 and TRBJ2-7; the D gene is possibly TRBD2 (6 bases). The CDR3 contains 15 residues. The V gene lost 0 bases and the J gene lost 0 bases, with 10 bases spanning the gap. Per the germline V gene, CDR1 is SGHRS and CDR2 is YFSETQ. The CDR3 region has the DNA TGCGCCAGCAGCTTGGGGGCTAGCGACTCCTACGAGCAGTACTTC. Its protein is CASSLGASDSYEQYF.

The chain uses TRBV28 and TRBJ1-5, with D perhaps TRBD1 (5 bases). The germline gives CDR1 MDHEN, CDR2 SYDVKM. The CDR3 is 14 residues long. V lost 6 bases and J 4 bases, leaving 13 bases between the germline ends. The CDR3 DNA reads TGTGCCAGCAGACCTCCGGGGGGTAATCAGCCCCAGCATTTT. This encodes CASRPPGGNQPQHF.

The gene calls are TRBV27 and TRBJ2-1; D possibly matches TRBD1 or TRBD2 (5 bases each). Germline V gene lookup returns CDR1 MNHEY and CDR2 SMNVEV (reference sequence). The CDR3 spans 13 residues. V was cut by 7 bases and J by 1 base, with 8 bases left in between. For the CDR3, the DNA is TGTGCCAGCATTGGGGGTTCCTACAATGAGCAGTTCTTC. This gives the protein CASIGGSYNEQFF.

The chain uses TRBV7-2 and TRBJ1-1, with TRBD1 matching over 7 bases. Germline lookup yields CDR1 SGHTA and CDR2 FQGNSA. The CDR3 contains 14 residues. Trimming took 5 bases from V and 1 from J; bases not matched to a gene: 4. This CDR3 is CASSRQGENTEAFF. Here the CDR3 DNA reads TGTGCCAGCAGCCGCCAGGGGGAGAACACTGAAGCTTTCTTT.

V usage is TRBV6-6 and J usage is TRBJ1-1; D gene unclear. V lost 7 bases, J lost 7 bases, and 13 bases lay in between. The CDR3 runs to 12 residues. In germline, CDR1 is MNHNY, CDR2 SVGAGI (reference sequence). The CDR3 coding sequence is TGTGCCAGCACCCTGGGAGTTTTTGAAGCTTTCTTT. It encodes CASTLGVFEAFF.

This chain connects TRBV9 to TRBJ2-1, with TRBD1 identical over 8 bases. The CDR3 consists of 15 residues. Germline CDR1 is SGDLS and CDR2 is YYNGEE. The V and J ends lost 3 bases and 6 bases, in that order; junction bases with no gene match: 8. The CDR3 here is CASSGRQGLANEQFF. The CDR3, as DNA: TGTGCCAGCAGCGGCAGACAGGGGCTTGCCAATGAGCAGTTCTTC.

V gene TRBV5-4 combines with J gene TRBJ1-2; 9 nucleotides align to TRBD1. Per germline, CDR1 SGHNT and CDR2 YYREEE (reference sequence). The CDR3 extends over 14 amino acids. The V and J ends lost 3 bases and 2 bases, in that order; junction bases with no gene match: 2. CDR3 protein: CASSSGQGNYGYTF. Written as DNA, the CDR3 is TGTGCCAGCAGCTCGGGACAGGGCAACTATGGCTACACCTTC.

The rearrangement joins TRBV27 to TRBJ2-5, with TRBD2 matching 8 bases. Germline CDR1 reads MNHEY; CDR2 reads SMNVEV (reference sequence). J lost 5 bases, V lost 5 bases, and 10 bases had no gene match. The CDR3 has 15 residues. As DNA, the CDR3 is TGTGCCAGCAGTAAGCCGGGACTAGATCCGGAGACCCAGTACTTC. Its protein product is CASSKPGLDPETQYF.

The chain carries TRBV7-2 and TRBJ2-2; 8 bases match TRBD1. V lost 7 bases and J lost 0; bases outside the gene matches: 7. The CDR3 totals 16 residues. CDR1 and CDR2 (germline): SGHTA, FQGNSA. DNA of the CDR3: TGTGCCAGCAACTCATGGGGACAGGCGAACACCGGGGAGCTGTTTTTT. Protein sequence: CASNSWGQANTGELFF.

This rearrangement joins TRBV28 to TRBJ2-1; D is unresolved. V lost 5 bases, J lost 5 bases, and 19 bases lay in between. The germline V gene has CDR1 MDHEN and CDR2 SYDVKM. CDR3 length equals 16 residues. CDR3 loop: CASSLGHHVRNNEQFF. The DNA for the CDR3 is TGTGCCAGCAGTCTGGGTCACCACGTTCGTAACAATGAGCAGTTCTTC.

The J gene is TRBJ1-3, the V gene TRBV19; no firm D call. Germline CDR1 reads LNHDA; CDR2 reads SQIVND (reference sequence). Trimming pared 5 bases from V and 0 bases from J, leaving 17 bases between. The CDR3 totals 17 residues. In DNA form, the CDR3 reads TGTGCCAGTAGTGGGGAAGGCAGAGGGTTCTCTGGAAACACCATATATTTT. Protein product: CASSGEGRGFSGNTIYF.

CDR3 DNA sequence: TGTGCCAGCAGCGAGGGACAGACTAGCACAGATACGCAGTATTTT. Translating gives CASSEGQTSTDTQYF. The chain employs TRBV11-3 and TRBJ2-3; 7 bases line up with TRBD1. The CDR3 spans 15 residues. Germline loops: CDR1 SGHNT, CDR2 YENEEA. The V gene end was trimmed by 5 bases and the J gene end by 0 bases; junction bases not matched to a gene: 5.

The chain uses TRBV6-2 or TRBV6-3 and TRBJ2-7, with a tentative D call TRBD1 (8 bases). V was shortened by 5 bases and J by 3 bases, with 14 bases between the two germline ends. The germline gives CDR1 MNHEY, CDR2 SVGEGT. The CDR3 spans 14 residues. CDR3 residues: CASSQGGTGYEQYF. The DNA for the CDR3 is TGTGCCAGCAGTCAGGGGGGGACAGGCTACGAGCAGTACTTC.

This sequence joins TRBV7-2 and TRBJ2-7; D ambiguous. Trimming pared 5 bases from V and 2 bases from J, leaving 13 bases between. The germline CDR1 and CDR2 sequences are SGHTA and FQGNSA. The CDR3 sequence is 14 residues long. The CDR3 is CASSLGPVTYEQYF. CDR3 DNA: TGTGCCAGCAGCCTAGGGCCGGTAACCTACGAGCAGTACTTC.

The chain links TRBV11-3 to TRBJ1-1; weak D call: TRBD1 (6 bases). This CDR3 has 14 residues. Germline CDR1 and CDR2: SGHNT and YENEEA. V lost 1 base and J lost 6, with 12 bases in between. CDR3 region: CASSLGTGRAEAFF. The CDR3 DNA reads TGTGCCAGCAGCTTAGGCACAGGGAGGGCTGAAGCTTTCTTT.

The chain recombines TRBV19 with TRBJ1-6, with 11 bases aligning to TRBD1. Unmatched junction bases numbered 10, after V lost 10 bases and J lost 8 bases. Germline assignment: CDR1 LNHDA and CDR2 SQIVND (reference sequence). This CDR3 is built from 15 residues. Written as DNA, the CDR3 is TGTGCCACCTCAAAAGGACAGGGGGCACATTCACCCCTCCACTTT. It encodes CATSKGQGAHSPLHF.

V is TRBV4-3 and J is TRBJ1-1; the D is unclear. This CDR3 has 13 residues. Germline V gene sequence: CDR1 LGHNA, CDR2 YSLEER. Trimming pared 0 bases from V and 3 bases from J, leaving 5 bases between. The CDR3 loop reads CASSQDVYTEAFF. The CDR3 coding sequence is TGCGCCAGCAGCCAAGATGTGTACACTGAAGCTTTCTTT.

CDR3 in amino acids: CASSSSVSPLHF. The CDR3 DNA reads TGTGCCAGCAGTTCGTCAGTCTCACCCCTCCACTTT. This sequence joins TRBV28 and TRBJ1-6; D gene uncertain. Trimming removed 4 bases at V and 10 bases at J, with 8 bases between. Germline CDR1 is MDHEN and CDR2 is SYDVKM. The CDR3 is 12 residues long.

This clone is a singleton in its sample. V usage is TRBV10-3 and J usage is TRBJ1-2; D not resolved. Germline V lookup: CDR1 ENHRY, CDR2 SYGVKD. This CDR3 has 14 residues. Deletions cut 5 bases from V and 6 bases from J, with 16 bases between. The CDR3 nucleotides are TGTGCCATCAGTCAAGGCCTAACTGGGAATGGCTACACCTTC. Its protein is CAISQGLTGNGYTF.

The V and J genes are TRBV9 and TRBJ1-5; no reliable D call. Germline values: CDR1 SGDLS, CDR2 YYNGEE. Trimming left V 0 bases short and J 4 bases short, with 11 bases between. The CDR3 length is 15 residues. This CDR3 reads CASSVAPLENQPQHF. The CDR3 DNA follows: TGTGCCAGCAGCGTAGCTCCGCTCGAAAATCAGCCCCAGCATTTT.

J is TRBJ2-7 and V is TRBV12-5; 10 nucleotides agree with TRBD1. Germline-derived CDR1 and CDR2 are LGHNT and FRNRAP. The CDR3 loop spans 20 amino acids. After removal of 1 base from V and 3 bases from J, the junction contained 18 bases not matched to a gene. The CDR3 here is CASGLGRSSMGDRGIYEQYF. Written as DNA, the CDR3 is TGTGCTAGTGGTTTGGGACGGTCGTCTATGGGGGACAGGGGTATCTACGAGCAGTACTTC.

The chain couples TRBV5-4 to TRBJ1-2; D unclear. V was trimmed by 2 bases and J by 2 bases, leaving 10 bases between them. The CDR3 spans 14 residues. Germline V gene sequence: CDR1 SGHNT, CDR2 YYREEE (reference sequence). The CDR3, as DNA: TGTGCCAGCAGCTTTAGGGTCGGCAACTATGGCTACACCTTC. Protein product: CASSFRVGNYGYTF.

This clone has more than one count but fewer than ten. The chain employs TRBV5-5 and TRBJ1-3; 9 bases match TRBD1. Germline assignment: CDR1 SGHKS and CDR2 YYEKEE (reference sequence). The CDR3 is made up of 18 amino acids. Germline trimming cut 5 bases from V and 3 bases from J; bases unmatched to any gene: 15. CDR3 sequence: CASRNPGTGSKSGNTIYF. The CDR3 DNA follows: TGTGCCAGCAGGAACCCCGGGACAGGGAGCAAAAGTGGAAACACCATATATTTT.

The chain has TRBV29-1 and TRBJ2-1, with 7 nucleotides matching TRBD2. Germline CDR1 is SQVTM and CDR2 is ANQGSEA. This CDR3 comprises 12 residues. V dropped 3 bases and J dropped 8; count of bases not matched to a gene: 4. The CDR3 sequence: CSVERLAYEQFF. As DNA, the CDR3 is TGCAGCGTTGAGAGACTAGCTTATGAGCAGTTCTTC.

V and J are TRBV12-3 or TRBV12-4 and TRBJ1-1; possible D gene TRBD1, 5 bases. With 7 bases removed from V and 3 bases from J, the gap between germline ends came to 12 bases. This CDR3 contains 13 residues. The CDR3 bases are TGTGCCAGCAACCTAGCGACAGACACTGAAGCTTTCTTT. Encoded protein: CASNLATDTEAFF.

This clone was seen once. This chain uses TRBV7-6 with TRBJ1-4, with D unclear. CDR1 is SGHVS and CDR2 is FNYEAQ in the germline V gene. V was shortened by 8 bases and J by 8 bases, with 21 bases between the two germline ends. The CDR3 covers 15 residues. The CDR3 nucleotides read TGTGCCAGCTCCGCAAGTAATCTATTAAGGGAAAAACTGTTTTTT. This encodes CASSASNLLREKLFF.